The 17 T cell receptor beta chains given below trace back to one sample, sequenced in a study of T cells in Graves' hyperthyroidism and ophthalmopathy. Authors of the study amplified TCR beta CDR3 regions from RNA transcripts. The HTBI primer set was used in a first-round RT-PCR of the TCR CDR3. TCRdb fed the multiplex PCR reads into MiXCR, producing one record per CDR3 protein. Among fewer than 900,000 distinct CDR3 sequences listed, 15% to 20% were seen once. The sequenced sample consisted of blood. These receptors were obtained from a woman in her forties or fifties with Graves' hyperthyroidism that later progressed to Graves' ophthalmopathy.

This chain links TRBV5-4 with TRBJ2-4; D ambiguous. In germline, CDR1 is SGHNT, CDR2 YYREEE (reference sequence). This CDR3 is 17 amino acids long. Deletions cut 4 bases from V and 0 bases from J, with 17 bases between. CDR3 nucleotides: TGTGCCAGCAGCCCGCTTGGTGAGACCTTAGCCAAAAACATTCAGTACTTC. It encodes CASSPLGETLAKNIQYF.

The rearrangement uses TRBV9 and TRBJ1-3; 7 bases match TRBD1. This CDR3 spans 15 amino acids. Germline CDR1 SGDLS, CDR2 YYNGEE. Losses at the gene ends were 4 bases for V and 4 bases for J; bases not matched to a gene: 8. CDR3 sequence: CASSISTGQGNTIYF. The DNA for the CDR3 is TGTGCCAGCAGCATCTCGACAGGGCAAGGAAACACCATATATTTT.

The J gene is TRBJ1-6, the V gene TRBV2, with 8 bases that match TRBD1. This CDR3 spans 14 amino acids. After removal of 5 bases from V and 7 bases from J, the junction contained 4 bases not matched to a gene. Germline V CDR1 and CDR2: SNHLY, FYNNEI. CDR3 DNA: TGTGCCAGCAGTAGACAGGGGATCAATTCACCCCTCCACTTT. It encodes CASSRQGINSPLHF.

The J gene is TRBJ1-2, the V gene TRBV4-1, with D perhaps matching TRBD1 (6 bases). CDR3 length equals 17 residues. The V end was cut by 3 bases, the J end by 4 bases, with 21 bases between. CDR1 is MGHRA and CDR2 is YSYEKL in the germline V gene. The CDR3 nucleotides read TGCGCCAGCAGCCAGGTGATGGACAGCCTAATGGGCTATGGCTACACCTTC. Protein product: CASSQVMDSLMGYGYTF.

There are many counts of this clonotype. The chain recombines TRBV6-1 with TRBJ1-1, with a tentative D call TRBD1 (6 bases). CDR3 length: 14 amino acids. From germline, CDR1 is MNHNS and CDR2 SASEGT. V was shortened by 3 bases and J by 5 bases, with 13 bases between the two germline ends. The DNA for the CDR3 is TGTGCCAGCAGTGACTTAGGAGGGGGGACTGAAGCTTTCTTT. Protein sequence: CASSDLGGGTEAFF.

This clonotype was observed once. The V and J genes are TRBV20-1 and TRBJ1-1, with D tentatively TRBD1 (5 bases). Germline V CDR1 and CDR2: DFQATT, SNEGSKA (reference sequence). The CDR3 covers 15 residues. Deletions cut 3 bases from V and 0 bases from J, with 14 bases between. CDR3 in amino acids: CSARVVTVMNTEAFF. In DNA form, the CDR3 reads TGCAGTGCTAGGGTGGTGACAGTTATGAACACTGAAGCTTTCTTT.

The chain joins TRBV14 to TRBJ1-3; D is ambiguous. CDR3 length equals 15 residues. V was pared by 3 bases and J by 2 bases, with 11 bases between. Germline CDR1 and CDR2: SGHDN and FVKESK. This CDR3 reads CASSHRGLPGNTIYF. CDR3 in DNA: TGTGCCAGCAGCCACAGAGGCCTTCCTGGAAACACCATATATTTT. The variable domain in full, completed from reference TRBV14 and TRBJ1-3, reads EAGVTQFPSHSVIEKGQTVTLRCDPISGHDNLYWYRRVMGKEIKFLLHFVKESKQDESGMPNNRFLAERTGGTYSTLKVQPAELEDSGVYFCASSHRGLPGNTIYFGEGSWLTVV.

This clonotype came up a few times. The chain carries TRBV3-1 and TRBJ2-4; D is ambiguous. V lost 4 bases and J 0 bases, leaving 13 bases between the germline ends. Germline V gene lookup returns CDR1 LGHDT and CDR2 YNNKEL (reference sequence). This CDR3 region has 16 residues. The CDR3 coding sequence is TGTGCCAGCAGCCTAGGGTCAGCTATAGCCAAAAACATTCAGTACTTC. Encoded protein: CASSLGSAIAKNIQYF.

The chain's CDR3 is CSARATVRQGNYGYTF. The CDR3 coding sequence is TGCAGTGCTAGAGCGACCGTAAGACAGGGAAACTATGGCTACACCTTC. The chain is built from TRBV20-1 and TRBJ1-2, with 7 bases that match TRBD1. This CDR3 has 16 amino acids. V shed 1 base and J 2 bases; nucleotides not matched to a gene: 10. The germline CDR1 and CDR2 sequences are DFQATT and SNEGSKA (reference sequence).

The J gene is TRBJ1-2, the V gene TRBV2; D is undetermined. The germline CDR1 and CDR2 sequences are SNHLY and FYNNEI. The CDR3 covers 11 residues. V lost 10 bases and J lost 5, with 11 bases in between. The CDR3 protein is CATPRKYGYTF. The DNA for the CDR3 is TGTGCCACCCCCAGGAAGTATGGCTACACCTTC.

This clonotype appeared many times. The CDR3 DNA reads as TGTGCCAGCAGCTTAGGAGAAGCTTTCTTT. Protein: CASSLGEAFF. V is TRBV11-2 and J is TRBJ1-1; D is unclear. Germline values: CDR1 SGHAT, CDR2 FQNNGV. The germline V and J ends were trimmed by 1 base and 8 bases, with 2 bases remaining between them. This CDR3 comprises 10 residues. The full variable domain, rest sourced from reference TRBV11-2 and TRBJ1-1, is EAGVAQSPRYKIIEKRQSVAFWCNPISGHATLYWYQQILGQGPKLLIQFQNNGVVDDSQLPKDRFSAERLKGVDSTLKIQPAKLEDSAVYLCASSLGEAFFGQGTRLTVV.

The rearrangement uses TRBV10-3 and TRBJ2-2; D could derive from TRBD1 or TRBD2 (5 bases each). Trimming stripped 2 bases from V and 7 bases from J, with 14 bases between. Germline values: CDR1 ENHRY, CDR2 SYGVKD. CDR3 length: 15 residues. In DNA form, the CDR3 reads TGTGCCATCAGTGAGGGGACGCGATCGGACGGGGAGCTGTTTTTT. This sequence encodes CAISEGTRSDGELFF.

This clonotype was seen at least ten times. The chain joins TRBV12-3 or TRBV12-4 to TRBJ2-7; 12 positions agree with TRBD2. V shed 6 bases, J shed 1 base, and the junction held 4 bases outside the gene matches. The CDR3 has 15 amino acids. The CDR3 DNA sequence: TGTGCCAGCAGACTAGGACTAGCGGGATCCTACGAGCAGTACTTC. The encoded protein is CASRLGLAGSYEQYF.

The rearrangement links TRBV7-2 to TRBJ1-1; 9 positions agree with TRBD1. The germline CDR1 and CDR2 sequences are SGHTA and FQGNSA. The CDR3 is 13 residues long. With V trimmed by 4 bases and J by 11 bases, 8 bases remained unmatched. The CDR3 sequence is CASSSGGQGYAFF. The CDR3 bases are TGTGCCAGCAGCTCAGGGGGACAGGGTTACGCTTTCTTT.

This clonotype was recorded many times. DNA of the CDR3: TGTGCCAGCAGTCCGGATAAGAGGGGAATGCAGCCCCAGCATTTT. Its protein is CASSPDKRGMQPQHF. This chain joins TRBV6-1 and TRBJ1-5; TRBD1 might be the D (5 bases). V lost 5 bases and J 7 bases, leaving 18 bases between the germline ends. Germline CDR1 MNHNS, CDR2 SASEGT. The CDR3 runs 15 residues.

This clonotype was observed many times. The rearrangement links TRBV12-3 or TRBV12-4 to TRBJ2-1, with TRBD1 matching 8 bases. V shed 6 bases and J 6 bases; nucleotides not matched to a gene: 10. This CDR3 contains 15 residues. The CDR3 sequence is CASRKLGTGSNEQFF. The CDR3 nucleotides read TGTGCCAGCAGGAAATTGGGGACAGGCTCCAATGAGCAGTTCTTC.

The genes are TRBV6-2 or TRBV6-3 and TRBJ2-6; TRBD2 matches at 12 bases. The trim removed 4 bases at V and 2 bases at J, leaving 3 bases unmatched. Looked up from germline, CDR1 is MNHEY and CDR2 is SVGEGT. CDR3 length: 17 residues. The CDR3 loop is CASSSRLAGAGANVLTF. CDR3 DNA: TGTGCCAGCAGTTCGAGACTAGCGGGGGCTGGGGCCAACGTCCTGACTTTC.